The 13 T cell receptor beta chains below were found in one sample sequenced in a study of T cell repertoires in cytomegalovirus infection. The antigens these receptors bind are not known. TCRdb itself ran the reads through MiXCR, one entry per CDR3 protein. The sample consists of around 310,000 distinct CDR3 sequences, under 35% of them appearing once. Material: cultured PBMCs, obtained from culture after CMV antigen stimulation. Receptors were obtained from a human donor in good health (CMV status not recorded). Some clones in this sample may be carry-over from other donors' samples.

CDR3 DNA sequence: TGTGCCAGCACCTTGGGACAGGTGGAGGGCTACACCTTC. Protein product: CASTLGQVEGYTF. This chain uses TRBV6-1 with TRBJ1-2; 8 bases map to TRBD1. CDR1 is MNHNS and CDR2 is SASEGT in the germline V gene. V lost 7 bases and J lost 8; bases outside the gene matches: 9. The CDR3 is 13 amino acids.

The V gene is TRBV28, the J gene TRBJ2-7; the D gene could be TRBD1 or TRBD2 (5 bases each). The V end was cut by 7 bases, the J end by 1 base, with 17 bases between. The CDR3 covers 15 residues. Germline assignment: CDR1 MDHEN and CDR2 SYDVKM. DNA of the CDR3: TGTGCCAGCACCTCCCCGGGGTCAGGGTCCTACGAGCAGTACTTC. Protein: CASTSPGSGSYEQYF.

This chain uses TRBV5-5 with TRBJ2-2, with 7 bases that match TRBD1. V lost 0 bases to trimming and J lost 1 base; unmatched junction nucleotides: 3. Germline CDR1 is SGHKS and CDR2 is YYEKEE (reference sequence). This CDR3 is 16 amino acids long. The CDR3 loop reads CASSLERGRNTGELFF. In DNA form, the CDR3 reads TGTGCCAGCAGCTTGGAGAGGGGGCGGAACACCGGGGAGCTGTTTTTT.

This clonotype was counted a few times. The chain employs TRBV19 and TRBJ2-1; D gene uncertain. The CDR3 totals 13 residues. The V and J ends lost 3 bases and 4 bases respectively, with 7 bases between them. CDR1 is LNHDA, CDR2 SQIVND, per germline (reference sequence). The CDR3 nucleotides read TGTGCCAGTAGTATGGCCTCTTACAATGAGCAGTTCTTC. It yields the protein CASSMASYNEQFF.

The chain joins TRBV20-1 to TRBJ2-1; no clear D. CDR3 length equals 15 residues. Germline CDR1 DFQATT, CDR2 SNEGSKA (reference sequence). Trimming pared 5 bases from V and 4 bases from J, leaving 18 bases between. CDR3 region: CSALPARKGYNEQFF. The CDR3 nucleotides are TGCAGTGCTCTTCCGGCTAGGAAGGGATACAATGAGCAGTTCTTC.

V is TRBV27 and J is TRBJ1-1; D is possibly TRBD1 (5 bases). Germline-derived CDR1 and CDR2 are MNHEY and SMNVEV (reference sequence). Deletions cut 1 base from V and 6 bases from J, with 21 bases between. The CDR3 totals 17 residues. CDR3 nucleotides: TGTGCCAGCAGTTTATTGAGGAGTGGTCGCAGGGCCCCTGAAGCTTTCTTT. The encoded protein is CASSLLRSGRRAPEAFF.

This clonotype has just a few counts. The chain carries TRBV5-4 and TRBJ1-2; no reliable D call. CDR3 length equals 17 residues. The V end lost 1 base, the J end lost 0 bases, and 16 bases lay between the germline ends. Germline V CDR1 and CDR2: SGHNT, YYREEE (reference sequence). In DNA form, the CDR3 reads TGTGCCAGCAGCTTGAACGTTGGGCACCTCGCTAACTATGGCTACACCTTC. Amino acids: CASSLNVGHLANYGYTF.

The CDR3 coding sequence is TGTGCCAGCAGCCCCCAAAAGACACTCAGCACTGAAGCTTTCTTT. Amino acid sequence: CASSPQKTLSTEAFF. The chain links TRBV7-9 to TRBJ1-1; no clear D. Germline loops: CDR1 SEHNR, CDR2 FQNEAQ (reference sequence). CDR3 length: 15 amino acids. V was pared by 5 bases and J by 4 bases, with 17 bases between.

This clonotype has just a few counts. The rearrangement uses TRBV7-2 and TRBJ2-1; D is unclear. Trimming removed 1 base from V and 9 bases from J, with 19 bases in between. CDR3 length equals 16 residues. Germline assignment: CDR1 SGHTA and CDR2 FQGNSA. The CDR3 coding sequence is TGTGCCAGCAGCTTAGGAATCGGCGGCGTGAAAGGTGAGCAGTTCTTC. Its protein is CASSLGIGGVKGEQFF.

This clonotype was counted only a few times. This rearrangement joins TRBV27 to TRBJ2-2; the match to TRBD2 covers 13 bases. Germline V gene lookup returns CDR1 MNHEY and CDR2 SMNVEV (reference sequence). The CDR3 extends over 16 amino acids. J gave up 4 bases and V 6 bases, and 5 bases lay outside the gene matches. DNA for the CDR3: TGTGCCAGCAGCCTAACTAGCGGGAGGGTCACCGGGGAGCTGTTTTTT. Translated: CASSLTSGRVTGELFF.

The table lists this clonotype with a few counts. The chain combines TRBV6-5 with TRBJ2-3; D is uncertain. The CDR3 covers 13 residues. Trimming left V 2 bases short and J 3 bases short, with 6 bases between. From germline, CDR1 is MNHEY and CDR2 SVGAGI. The CDR3 nucleotides read TGTGCCAGCAGTTACAGGGCGACAGATACGCAGTATTTT. Residues: CASSYRATDTQYF.

The CDR3 loop reads CASSTESGRVFYNEQFF. The CDR3 DNA sequence: TGCGCCAGCAGCACCGAGAGCGGGAGGGTTTTTTACAATGAGCAGTTCTTC. V and J are TRBV5-1 and TRBJ2-1, with 10 bases aligning to TRBD2. The CDR3 is 17 amino acids. With V trimmed by 4 bases and J by 4 bases, 11 bases remained unmatched. Germline loops: CDR1 SGHRS, CDR2 YFSETQ.

The J gene is TRBJ1-1, the V gene TRBV28; D not resolved. The CDR3 is 11 residues long. Germline CDR1 is MDHEN and CDR2 is SYDVKM. Trimming took off 5 bases at V and 4 bases at J, with 5 bases between the two ends. CDR3 nucleotides: TGTGCCAGCAGTCCCTTCACTGAAGCTTTCTTT. The encoded protein is CASSPFTEAFF.